The 15 T cell receptor beta chains presented below share a single source sample, sequenced in a study of T cell responses to AZD1222 COVID-19 vaccine. Measured with immunoSEQ multiplex PCR; TCRdb has only the in-frame clones, and not every one. This table holds around 99,000 clones, about 88% found once. Here the sequenced sample was peripheral blood, taken on day 0 of AZD1222 vaccination. The receptors stem from an adult in good health.

This chain joins TRBV19 and TRBJ1-5, with D hard to call. CDR3 length: 14 residues. The ends were cut back, 3 bases at V and 6 bases at J, with 12 bases in the middle. The germline gives CDR1 LNHDA, CDR2 SQIVND (reference sequence). Here the CDR3 reads CASSISGYGQPQHF. CDR3 DNA sequence: TGTGCCAGTAGTATCAGTGGATATGGTCAGCCCCAGCATTTT.

This sequence joins TRBV2 and TRBJ1-5; D remains unclear. V gave up 3 bases and J gave up 0 bases, with 9 bases separating them. CDR1 and CDR2 from the germline V gene are SNHLY and FYNNEI. CDR3 size: 15 residues. This chain's CDR3 is CASSEQTGSNQPQHF. CDR3 DNA: TGTGCCAGCAGTGAGCAGACTGGTAGCAATCAGCCCCAGCATTTT.

The chain recombines TRBV28 with TRBJ2-2; 8 nucleotides agree with TRBD1. The CDR3 is 18 amino acids. The ends lost 4 bases at V and 4 bases at J; junction bases unmatched: 14. The germline gives CDR1 MDHEN, CDR2 SYDVKM. The CDR3 region is CASSSQSTGGYGTGELFF. The DNA of the CDR3 is TGTGCCAGCAGTTCCCAATCCACAGGGGGGTATGGCACCGGGGAGCTGTTTTTT.

The sample holds a few counts of this clone. The chain employs TRBV27 and TRBJ2-7, with D unresolved. Looked up from germline, CDR1 is MNHEY and CDR2 is SMNVEV (reference sequence). V lost 5 bases, J lost 1 base, and 9 bases lay in between. The CDR3 is 13 amino acids. The chain's CDR3 is CASSGVGSYEQYV. The CDR3 bases are TGTGCCAGCAGTGGGGTGGGGTCCTACGAGCAGTACGTC.

The chain couples TRBV11-3 to TRBJ2-2, with D unresolved. Trimming cost V 5 bases and J 5 bases, with 18 bases left between them. The CDR3 loop spans 16 amino acids. Germline V lookup: CDR1 SGHNT, CDR2 YENEEA. Written as DNA, the CDR3 is TGTGCCAGCAGCCCCCGACCGGCGGTGGGGACCGGGGAGCTGTTTTTT. This gives the protein CASSPRPAVGTGELFF.

The rearrangement links TRBV12-5 to TRBJ1-6; TRBD1 matches at 10 bases. The CDR3 runs 14 residues. V gave up 7 bases and J gave up 7 bases; unmatched junction bases: 4. In germline, CDR1 is LGHNT, CDR2 FRNRAP. The CDR3 sequence is CASALGQGNSPLHF. DNA of the CDR3: TGTGCTAGTGCCTTGGGACAGGGGAATTCACCCCTCCACTTT.

This chain connects TRBV19 to TRBJ2-1; D remains ambiguous. Trimming removed 5 bases at V and 0 bases at J, with 11 bases between. This CDR3 region has 15 residues. Germline V gene lookup returns CDR1 LNHDA and CDR2 SQIVND (reference sequence). The CDR3 DNA reads TGTGCCAGTAGTCTCGACCAGAGCTCCTACAATGAGCAGTTCTTC. It yields the protein CASSLDQSSYNEQFF.

The gene calls are TRBV28 and TRBJ1-3, with D unclear. The germline V gene encodes CDR1 MDHEN and CDR2 SYDVKM. CDR3 length: 15 residues. V lost 6 bases, J lost 2 bases, and 14 bases lay in between. CDR3 in amino acids: CASSPYWRAGNTIYF. The CDR3 nucleotides are TGTGCCAGCAGCCCCTACTGGAGGGCTGGAAACACCATATATTTT.

The chain links TRBV7-2 to TRBJ1-1, with D uncertain. Trimming removed 1 base from V and 1 base from J, with 10 bases in between. Germline-derived CDR1 and CDR2 are SGHTA and FQGNSA. The CDR3 is 15 amino acids. The CDR3 sequence: CASSLEGRPNTEAFF. CDR3 in DNA: TGTGCCAGCAGCTTAGAGGGCAGACCGAACACTGAAGCTTTCTTT.

The chain carries TRBV5-4 and TRBJ2-7, with 7 bases identical to TRBD1. The CDR3 spans 14 residues. V gave up 2 bases and J gave up 2 bases; unmatched junction bases: 4. Germline loops: CDR1 SGHNT, CDR2 YYREEE (reference sequence). The CDR3 DNA follows: TGTGCCAGCAGCTTACAGGGGTCGACCTACGAGCAGTACTTC. Amino acid sequence: CASSLQGSTYEQYF.

J is TRBJ1-5 and V is TRBV7-9; 7 nucleotides align to TRBD1. The CDR3 covers 15 residues. CDR1 is SEHNR and CDR2 is FQNEAQ in the germline V gene (reference sequence). The V segment lost 1 base and the J segment 10 bases; nucleotides outside the gene matches: 10. The CDR3 sequence: CASSLGTGSPDPQHF. CDR3 sequence (DNA): TGTGCCAGCAGCTTAGGGACAGGTTCACCAGACCCCCAGCATTTT.

The rearrangement joins TRBV20-1 to TRBJ2-3; D is unresolved. Looked up from germline, CDR1 is DFQATT and CDR2 is SNEGSKA (reference sequence). Trimming removed 3 bases from V and 0 bases from J, with 16 bases in between. The CDR3 spans 16 residues. CDR3 sequence reads: CSASARAAFSTDTQYF. The CDR3 DNA follows: TGCAGTGCTAGTGCCCGGGCGGCATTCAGCACAGATACGCAGTATTTT.

The chain combines TRBV18 with TRBJ2-5, with TRBD2 as a possible D gene (5 bases). The CDR3 contains 13 residues. V dropped 1 base and J dropped 5 bases, with 8 bases sitting between them. In germline, CDR1 is KGHSH, CDR2 LQKENI. The CDR3 here is CASSPQVAETQYF. The CDR3 DNA follows: TGTGCCAGCTCACCACAGGTAGCGGAGACCCAGTACTTC.

The rearrangement joins TRBV14 to TRBJ1-2, with TRBD1 identical over 8 bases. The CDR3 sequence is 16 residues long. Germline trimming cut 1 base from V and 8 bases from J; bases unmatched to any gene: 12. Germline-derived CDR1 and CDR2 are SGHDN and FVKESK. CDR3 sequence reads: CASSQGGDRTQRGYTF. CDR3 coding DNA: TGTGCCAGCAGCCAAGGTGGGGACAGGACCCAGCGGGGCTACACCTTC.

This chain links TRBV5-3 with TRBJ1-2; D is unclear. TRBV5-3 is an ORF, and what it does is uncertain. V shed 3 bases and J shed 2 bases, with 8 bases lying between them. The CDR3 extends over 13 amino acids. For the CDR3, the DNA is TGTGCCAGAAGCTGCGTCGCCAACTATGGCTACACCTTC. Translating it yields CARSCVANYGYTF.